Listed below are T cell receptor beta chains from one sample, sequenced in a study of identifying expanded T cells in peripheral blood. Clones were read by immunoSEQ multiplex PCR, and TCRdb kept only the in-frame ones, dropping some. Among roughly 90,000 clones listed, approximately 84% were seen once. Sequences were obtained from blood. These receptors were obtained from a person aged 18 to 75 in good health. CDR3s leave out the opening cysteine and the closing phenylalanine or tryptophan.

TRBV30	TRBJ2-7	AWSVGGGYLAYEQY
TRBV18	TRBJ1-5	ASSPGDSYSQPQH
TRBV6-6	TRBJ1-2	ASSYSKVNGYT
TRBV5-8	TRBJ2-7	ASPTGGLLLLGEQY
TRBV13	TRBJ1-4	ASSQGLSNEKLF
TRBV19	TRBJ1-6	ASKEGLSSPLH
TRBV30	TRBJ2-3	AWIGLAGWGGTQY
TRBV7-3	TRBJ1-6	ASSLGANSPLH
TRBV5-5	TRBJ1-5	ASSPRDRLFSNQPQH
TRBV29-1	TRBJ1-1	SADLAAEAF